This T cell receptor (beta chain) was identified in a study of CD8+ T cells in alopecia areata. At the level of the study: Treated patients swallowed 5 to 10 mg of oral tofacitinib twice daily.

V lost 1 base, J lost 2 bases, and 8 bases lay in between. Germline V gene data show CDR1 as MGHRA and CDR2 as YSYEKL. The CDR3 covers 14 residues. Sampling of alopecia areata patients yielded lesional scalp punch biopsies as well as peripheral blood. Study outcomes and limitations: Higher clonality and more expanded CD8+ clones appeared in lesional than normal scalp. Clarity of TCR sharing across patients fell short of that in mice, possibly HLA-related.

Extracted RNA was reverse transcribed into cDNA, the sequencing template. Profiled with immunoSEQ multiplex PCR; TCRdb holds only in-frame clones, not every one. The sample has fewer than 80,000 clones; 50% to 75% are singletons. Comments on this clone: What it binds is unknown.

This clonotype was obtained from a human donor with alopecia areata. The V gene is TRBV4-1, the J gene TRBJ1-1; D is ambiguous. The sequencing here drew on CD8+ T cells sorted from blood, taken at week 0. CDR3 amino acids: CASSQGSTNTEAFF. The CDR3 DNA sequence: TGCGCCAGCAGCCAAGGGAGTACAAACACTGAAGCTTTCTTT.